A single sample gave rise to the 31 T cell receptor beta chains below, sequenced in a study of molecular identifiers for immune sequencing clone quantification (dated by TCRdb to the late 2010s). Libraries were made using PCR. Sequenced on an Illumina HiSeq 4000. TCRdb trimmed the raw reads at Q25, called clones with MiXCR and kept productive beta chains. Each CDR3 protein gets just one entry, which takes the most common genes and DNA from the rows behind it. Here the sample has about 640,000 distinct CDR3 sequences; roughly 21% occur a single time. The top ten hold roughly 0.9% of the sample. Sequenced input: naive CD8+ T cells from blood, with Jurkat cell RNA spiked in. This specimen's cell subset or site label, per the study, means: FACS-sorted CD8+CD4-CCR7+CD45RA+ naive T cells. Receptor source: a human donor in good health. Some libraries in this study had Jurkat cell RNA spiked in.

This clonotype was counted many times. The J gene is TRBJ2-1, the V gene TRBV7-2, with 7 positions matching TRBD1. This CDR3 region has 14 residues. The trim removed 5 bases at V and 8 bases at J, leaving 9 bases unmatched. Germline V gene lookup returns CDR1 SGHTA and CDR2 FQGNSA. CDR3 nucleotide sequence: TGTGCCAGCAGCACGACAGGGCTTGAGGATGAGCAGTTCTTC. Amino acids: CASSTTGLEDEQFF. The full variable domain, with the rest looked up from reference TRBV7-2 and TRBJ2-1, is GAGVSQSPSNKVTEKGKDVELRCDPISGHTALYWYRQSLGQGLEFLIYFQGNSAPDKSGLPSDRFSAERTGGSVSTLTIQRTQQEDSAVYLCASSTTGLEDEQFFGPGTRLTVL.

The table lists this clonotype with many counts. The chain couples TRBV7-9 to TRBJ2-3; D is perhaps TRBD2 (6 bases). CDR3 size: 16 residues. The V end lost 5 bases, the J end lost 3 bases, and 18 bases lay between the germline ends. Looked up from germline, CDR1 is SEHNR and CDR2 is FQNEAQ (reference sequence). The CDR3: CASSAALAMKTDTQYF. CDR3 sequence (DNA): TGTGCCAGCAGCGCGGCACTAGCTATGAAAACAGATACGCAGTATTTT.

This clonotype was observed many times. The chain recombines TRBV5-1 with TRBJ1-1; a possible D gene is TRBD1 (6 bases). CDR1 and CDR2 from the germline V gene are SGHRS and YFSETQ. The CDR3 covers 15 residues. V lost 0 bases and J lost 1, with 10 bases in between. CDR3 region: CASSLAGAPNTEAFF. Here the CDR3 DNA reads TGCGCCAGCAGCTTGGCAGGGGCGCCGAACACTGAAGCTTTCTTT.

Note on this clonotype: A much larger clone is a single base away; this may be a read error. The genes are TRBV5-1 and TRBJ1-1; 10 nucleotides agree with TRBD1. This CDR3 contains 15 residues. Per germline, CDR1 SGHRS and CDR2 YFSETQ. The CDR3 here is CASSLWTGGRPEASF. The CDR3 coding sequence is TGCGCCAGCAGCTTGTGGACAGGGGGTCGACCTGAAGCTTCCTTT.

On this clonotype itself: Given a much more abundant clone one base away, this may be a read error. This chain uses TRBV6-6 with TRBJ1-3; D remains ambiguous. Germline V CDR1 and CDR2: MNHNY, SVGAGI (reference sequence). The CDR3 runs 16 residues. The CDR3 nucleotides read TGTGCCAGCAGAGAAGAACAGCTATACTCTGGAGACACCATATATTTT. As protein: CASREEQLYSGDTIYF.

The chain couples TRBV7-9 to TRBJ1-1; D unresolved. Germline V gives CDR1 SEHNR, CDR2 FQNEAQ (reference sequence). The CDR3 extends over 11 amino acids. V was pared by 4 bases and J by 7 bases, with 7 bases between. The CDR3, as DNA: TGTGCCAGCAGCTCAGTCGGTGAAGCTTTCTTT. This encodes CASSSVGEAFF.

This clonotype occurred a few times. The chain combines TRBV4-3 with TRBJ2-7, with TRBD2 matching over 12 bases. V gave up 3 bases and J gave up 0 bases; unmatched junction bases: 3. This CDR3 spans 16 amino acids. The germline CDR1 and CDR2 sequences are LGHNA and YSLEER. The CDR3 reads CASSQRLAGASYEQYF. The DNA for the CDR3 is TGCGCCAGCAGCCAGAGACTAGCGGGGGCCTCCTACGAGCAGTACTTC.

The rearrangement links TRBV6-1 to TRBJ2-7; no clear D. Per germline, CDR1 MNHNS and CDR2 SASEGT. V was trimmed by 3 bases and J by 2 bases, leaving 11 bases between them. The CDR3 extends over 14 amino acids. The CDR3 spells CASSERPSAYEQYF. The CDR3 nucleotides are TGTGCCAGCAGTGAGCGACCCAGTGCCTACGAGCAGTACTTC.

This clonotype was observed at least ten times. V usage is TRBV27 and J usage is TRBJ1-5, with 10 bases identical to TRBD1. The germline V gene encodes CDR1 MNHEY and CDR2 SMNVEV (reference sequence). V trimming: 5 bases; J trimming: 5 bases; junction bases outside the gene matches: 9. This CDR3 comprises 16 residues. The chain's CDR3 is CASSRPRQGAYQPQHF. CDR3 coding DNA: TGTGCCAGCAGTCGCCCACGACAGGGGGCTTATCAGCCCCAGCATTTT.

Points on this clonotype: It may be a read error: a sequence one base away is much more abundant. This chain joins TRBV20-1 and TRBJ1-5; tentatively, D is TRBD1 (5 bases). Trimming removed 0 bases from V and 7 bases from J, with 28 bases in between. CDR1 DFQATT and CDR2 SNEGSKA come from the germline V gene (reference sequence). The CDR3 spans 19 residues. CDR3 loop: CSARDLEGMTPSVKQPQHF. In DNA, the CDR3 is TGCAGTGCTAGAGATCTAGAGGGGATGACCCCCTCAGTCAAGCAGCCCCAGCATTTT.

Details on this clonotype: One junction end disagrees with the germline gene, perhaps due to a read error. The gene calls are TRBV6-5 and TRBJ2-1; the match to TRBD1 covers 7 bases. Germline assignment: CDR1 MNHEY and CDR2 SVGAGI. The CDR3 sequence is 15 residues long. CDR3 protein: CASSYAGGSDDERFF. The CDR3 nucleotides are TGTGCCAGCAGTTACGCAGGGGGTAGTGACGATGAGCGGTTCTTC.

This clonotype was recorded only once. Possible read error: a much larger clone is one base away. The J gene is TRBJ2-5, the V gene TRBV28, with 8 bases lining up with TRBD2. Unmatched junction bases numbered 11, after V lost 5 bases and J lost 9 bases. The CDR3 length is 14 residues. Germline CDR1 is MDHEN and CDR2 is SYDVKM. The CDR3 is CASSLRTSWQAQYF. For the CDR3, the DNA is TGTGCCAGCAGTCTGAGGACTAGCTGGCAGGCCCAGTACTTC.

In regard to this clonotype: With a much larger clone just one base away, this may be a read error. The chain employs TRBV7-6 and TRBJ2-7; D remains unclear. V was pared by 0 bases and J by 0 bases, with 6 bases between. The CDR3 covers 14 residues. Germline-derived CDR1 and CDR2 are SGHVS and FNYEAQ. The CDR3 DNA reads TGTGCCAGCAGCTTAGCCACGCCCTCCTACGAGCAGTACTTC. Protein sequence: CASSLATPSYEQYF.

The V and J genes are TRBV27 and TRBJ1-2, with TRBD1 matching over 9 bases. The germline CDR1 and CDR2 sequences are MNHEY and SMNVEV (reference sequence). V shed 0 bases and J 2 bases; nucleotides not matched to a gene: 7. The length of the CDR3 is 17 residues. CDR3 nucleotides: TGTGCCAGCAGTTTATCGGCGGGACAGGGTTTGAACTATGGCTACACCTTC. Its translation is CASSLSAGQGLNYGYTF.

The J gene is TRBJ2-1, the V gene TRBV9; D possibly corresponds to TRBD2 (6 bases). V lost 0 bases, J lost 1 base, and 17 bases lay in between. The germline CDR1 and CDR2 sequences are SGDLS and YYNGEE. The CDR3 has 18 amino acids. CDR3 nucleotides: TGTGCCAGCAGCGTAGAGGGATGGGGGGTATCGTCCTACAATGAGCAGTTCTTC. The encoded protein is CASSVEGWGVSSYNEQFF.

This clonotype appeared a few times. V is TRBV5-1 and J is TRBJ2-1; 7 bases agree with TRBD1. CDR1 SGHRS and CDR2 YFSETQ come from the germline V gene. CDR3 size: 16 residues. V trimming: 4 bases; J trimming: 0 bases; junction bases outside the gene matches: 7. CDR3 nucleotides: TGCGCCAGCAGCCCAACCGGGACAGCCTCCTACAATGAGCAGTTCTTC. Protein product: CASSPTGTASYNEQFF.

This chain joins TRBV4-3 and TRBJ2-7; the D gene could be TRBD1 or TRBD2 (6 bases each). Germline V gene data show CDR1 as LGHNA and CDR2 as YSLEER. V was pared by 0 bases and J by 7 bases, with 16 bases between. The CDR3 is 15 amino acids. Here the CDR3 reads CASSQERGAGDEQYF. CDR3 bases: TGCGCCAGCAGCCAAGAGAGGGGGGCGGGTGATGAGCAGTACTTC.

This clonotype was detected ten times or more. The V and J genes are TRBV28 and TRBJ2-5; 13 bases agree with TRBD2. V was clipped by 4 bases and J by 5 bases; unmatched bases: 1. Looked up from germline, CDR1 is MDHEN and CDR2 is SYDVKM. CDR3 length: 14 amino acids. CDR3 protein: CASSWTSGSETQYF. The CDR3 coding sequence is TGTGCCAGCAGTTGGACTAGCGGGAGTGAGACCCAGTACTTC. Complete variable domain (other parts from reference TRBV28 and TRBJ2-5): DVKVTQSSRYLVKRTGEKVFLECVQDMDHENMFWYRQDPGLGLRLIYFSYDVKMKEKGDIPEGYSVSREKKERFSLILESASTNQTSMYLCASSWTSGSETQYFGPGTRLLVL.

The sample holds a few counts of this clonotype. This rearrangement joins TRBV30 to TRBJ2-1; 7 bases are a match to TRBD1. The CDR3 covers 14 residues. The V gene end was trimmed by 1 base and the J gene end by 4 bases; junction bases not matched to a gene: 4. Germline V gene lookup returns CDR1 GTSNPN and CDR2 SVGIG (reference sequence). CDR3: CAWSGTGIYNEQFF. CDR3 DNA: TGTGCCTGGAGTGGGACAGGAATATACAATGAGCAGTTCTTC. The complete variable domain, with remaining parts taken from reference TRBV30 and TRBJ2-1, reads SQTIHQWPATLVQPVGSPLSLECTVEGTSNPNLYWYRQAAGRGLQLLFYSVGIGQISSEVPQNLSASRPQDRQFILSSKKLLLSDSGFYLCAWSGTGIYNEQFFGPGTRLTVL.

This clonotype came up a few times. V gene TRBV28 combines with J gene TRBJ1-4; D ambiguous. Germline CDR1 and CDR2: MDHEN and SYDVKM. This CDR3 has 15 amino acids. V lost 5 bases and J lost 6, with 16 bases in between. CDR3 residues: CASSRSVNSDEKLFF. The CDR3 DNA sequence: TGTGCCAGCAGTCGATCGGTCAACTCCGATGAAAAACTGTTTTTT.

This clonotype was seen many times. The chain couples TRBV19 to TRBJ2-5, with TRBD2 as a possible D gene (6 bases). Trimming removed 3 bases from V and 7 bases from J, with 15 bases in between. Germline V gene sequence: CDR1 LNHDA, CDR2 SQIVND (reference sequence). The CDR3 runs 14 residues. The CDR3 DNA reads as TGTGCCAGTAGTATGGCTGCGGGGTCACGGACCCAGTACTTC. It is translated as CASSMAAGSRTQYF.

This clonotype has at least ten counts. The chain joins TRBV12-3 or TRBV12-4 to TRBJ1-1; tentatively, D is TRBD1 (5 bases). The CDR3 runs 16 residues. V gave up 5 bases and J gave up 1 base, with 17 bases separating them. The CDR3 DNA reads as TGTGCCAGCAGTCCGTATCCGGGACGGGAGAACACTGAAGCTTTCTTT. This translates into CASSPYPGRENTEAFF.

In the case of this clonotype: As the CDR3 is not closed by the conserved phenylalanine or tryptophan, this likely results from a read error. The rearrangement joins TRBV7-9 to TRBJ1-1; a possible D gene is TRBD1 (5 bases). Trimming removed 4 bases at V and 11 bases at J, with 20 bases between. The CDR3 loop spans 14 amino acids. CDR1 is SEHNR and CDR2 is FQNEAQ in the germline V gene (reference sequence). CDR3 loop: CASSYSLGDQMAFY. In nucleotides, the CDR3 is TGTGCCAGCAGCTATTCTTTGGGGGATCAGATGGCTTTCTAT.

This clonotype was counted ten times or more. The gene calls are TRBV4-2 and TRBJ2-7; either TRBD1 or TRBD2 may fit D (5 bases each). The CDR3 runs 15 residues. Germline V gives CDR1 LGHNA, CDR2 YNFKEQ. The V end lost 2 bases, the J end lost 6 bases, and 17 bases lay between the germline ends. This chain's CDR3 is CASSQFGADGPEQYF. The DNA for the CDR3 is TGTGCCAGCAGCCAATTCGGGGCAGACGGACCCGAGCAGTACTTC.

This clonotype was observed a handful of times. The CDR3 coding sequence is TGTGCCAGCAGCTTGGCTCCAGGCGACAATGAGCAGTTCTTC. Its protein product is CASSLAPGDNEQFF. The chain has TRBV5-6 and TRBJ2-1; D gene ambiguous. The CDR3 contains 14 residues. Trimming stripped 0 bases from V and 5 bases from J, with 9 bases between. Germline lookup yields CDR1 SGHDT and CDR2 YYEEEE.

The chain couples TRBV6-6 to TRBJ1-2, with 8 positions matching TRBD1. CDR3 length: 15 residues. V shed 6 bases and J 3 bases; nucleotides not matched to a gene: 9. Germline V lookup: CDR1 MNHNY, CDR2 SVGAGI (reference sequence). The CDR3 is CASRDRAGEDYGYTF. For the CDR3, the DNA is TGTGCCAGCAGGGACAGGGCGGGAGAGGACTATGGCTACACCTTC.

Worth noting for this clonotype: This may come from a read error, since a much larger clone is one base off. CDR3 region: CAISVESSGYEQYF. CDR3 bases: TGTGCCATCAGTGTCGAGTCATCGGGCTACGAGCAGTACTTC. The chain combines TRBV10-3 with TRBJ2-7; D is ambiguous. The CDR3 is made up of 14 amino acids. Trimming removed 4 bases from V and 3 bases from J, with 13 bases in between. The germline V gene encodes CDR1 ENHRY and CDR2 SYGVKD.

About this clonotype: This may come from a read error, since a much larger clone is one base off. The chain uses TRBV10-3 and TRBJ2-5; possibly TRBD1 or TRBD2 for D (5 bases each). The CDR3 is 19 residues long. CDR1 and CDR2 from the germline V gene are ENHRY and SYGVKD. Trimming removed 0 bases from V and 0 bases from J, with 20 bases in between. In nucleotides, the CDR3 is TGTGCCATCAGTGAGTCGAATCCAGGGACCCTTCCTTACCAAGAGACCCAGTACTTC. Translation: CAISESNPGTLPYQETQYF.

This clonotype appeared many times. The V gene is TRBV20-1, the J gene TRBJ2-7, with D maybe TRBD1 (6 bases). Trimming took off 4 bases at V and 0 bases at J, with 16 bases between the two ends. The CDR3 consists of 15 residues. Germline V gene data show CDR1 as DFQATT and CDR2 as SNEGSKA (reference sequence). CDR3 loop: CSATSRTASSYEQYF. DNA of the CDR3: TGCAGTGCTACATCCCGGACAGCCAGCTCCTACGAGCAGTACTTC.

This clonotype was found a few times. At one boundary the junction diverges from the germline segment, which might be a read error. The rearrangement uses TRBV27 and TRBJ2-7; a possible D gene is TRBD2 (5 bases). The CDR3 covers 15 residues. Germline V lookup: CDR1 MNHEY, CDR2 SMNVEV (reference sequence). The CDR3 DNA follows: TGTGCCTGCAGTCAAGCGGTCCAGAGCTCCTACGAGCAGTACTTC. Amino acids: CACSQAVQSSYEQYF.

To note about this clonotype: A much larger clone sits a single nucleotide away, making a read error possible. The V and J genes are TRBV15 and TRBJ2-4; 8 nucleotides line up with TRBD2. V shed 8 bases, J shed 7 bases, and the junction held 7 bases outside the gene matches. Germline-derived CDR1 and CDR2 are LNHNV and YYDKDF (reference sequence). This CDR3 spans 13 amino acids. CDR3: CATGISGINIQYF. In DNA, the CDR3 is TGTGCCACCGGGATTAGCGGGATTAACATTCAGTACTTC.